This record concerns one TCR beta chain sequence. What it recognizes is unknown. Germline-derived CDR1 and CDR2 are SGHRS and YFSETQ. The CDR3 covers 16 residues. The J segment lost 4 bases and the V segment lost 0 bases, leaving 6 bases of the junction unmatched. This specimen belongs to a study of cytomegalovirus exposure and HLA in healthy donors. Donors came from a validation cohort of about 110 subjects, distinct from the first 666-subject cohort. Study conclusions and caveats: Specificity of a few CMV-associated chains for CMV antigens was verified in vitro. TCR beta chains numbering some 160 were designated cytomegalovirus-associated. It was found in a later analysis that first-cohort TCR clusters tended to co-occur in the approximately 130 validation repertoires.

Here immunoSEQ multiplex PCR was the method, and the copy in TCRdb shows in-frame clones only, minus some. The table has under 75,000 clones, just under 95% seen once. This rearrangement joins TRBV5-1 to TRBJ2-5; 10 bases align to TRBD2. The sample was PBMCs. The TCR was taken from a woman aged 18-29 years in good health and CMV-seropositive. The CDR3 sequence is CASSLDPSGRGETQYF. CDR3 DNA sequence: TGCGCCAGCAGCTTGGACCCTAGCGGGAGAGGAGAGACCCAGTACTTC.